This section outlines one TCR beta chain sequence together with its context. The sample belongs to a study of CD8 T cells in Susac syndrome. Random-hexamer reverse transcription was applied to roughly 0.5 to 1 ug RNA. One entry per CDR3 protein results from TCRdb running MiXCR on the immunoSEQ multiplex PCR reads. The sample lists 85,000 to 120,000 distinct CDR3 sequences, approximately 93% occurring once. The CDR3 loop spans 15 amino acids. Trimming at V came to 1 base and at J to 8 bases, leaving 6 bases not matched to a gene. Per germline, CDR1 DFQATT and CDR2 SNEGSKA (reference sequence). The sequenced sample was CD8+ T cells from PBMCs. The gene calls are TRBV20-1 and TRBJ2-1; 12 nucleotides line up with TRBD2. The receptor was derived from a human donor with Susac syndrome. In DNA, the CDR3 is TGCAGTGCTAGAGGACTAGCGGGGGTGTTAGATGAGCAGTTCTTC. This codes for CSARGLAGVLDEQFF.